Listed below are T cell receptor beta chains from one sample, sequenced in a study of blood T cells in healthy people across ages. TCRdb re-derived calls from the 5' RACE reads in MiXCR, one entry per CDR3 protein. The data show about 1.7 million distinct CDR3 sequences, 28% seen once. Sequencing was done on a sample of blood. The receptors come from a young woman in good health. The CDR3 runs from the conserved cysteine through the conserved F or W. A D gene is named only where the DNA matches it firmly. For some rows the clone size is stated as once, few or many, or as a class when expanded; others skip it.

clone size: few; D gene: -; J gene: TRBJ2-5; V gene: TRBV7-2; CDR3 protein: CASRKEGLGRETQYF; CDR3 DNA: TGTGCCAGCAGAAAAGAGGGACTTGGACGGGAGACCCAGTACTTC
clone size: -; D gene: -; J gene: TRBJ1-1; V gene: TRBV3-1; CDR3 protein: CASSQSYRGQTNTEAFF; CDR3 DNA: TGTGCCAGCAGCCAATCCTACCGAGGACAGACGAACACTGAAGCTTTCTTT
clone size: -; D gene: -; J gene: TRBJ1-5; V gene: TRBV28; CDR3 protein: CASSTRAGGEDQPQHF; CDR3 DNA: TGTGCCAGCAGTACCCGGGCCGGGGGAGAGGATCAGCCCCAGCATTTT
clone size: -; D gene: -; J gene: TRBJ1-1; V gene: TRBV29-1; CDR3 protein: CSVEEGTATEAFF; CDR3 DNA: TGCAGCGTTGAAGAAGGGACGGCCACTGAAGCTTTCTTT
clone size: -; D gene: TRBD1; J gene: TRBJ2-5; V gene: TRBV18; CDR3 protein: CASSLEDRGLQYF; CDR3 DNA: TGTGCCAGCTCTCTGGAGGACAGGGGGTTGCAGTACTTC
clone size: -; D gene: -; J gene: TRBJ2-1; V gene: TRBV20-1; CDR3 protein: CSAWVEPAYNEQFF; CDR3 DNA: TGCAGTGCTTGGGTGGAGCCCGCATACAATGAGCAGTTCTTC
clone size: -; D gene: -; J gene: TRBJ2-7; V gene: TRBV28; CDR3 protein: CASSLFRRQYEQYF; CDR3 DNA: TGTGCCAGCAGTTTATTCAGGAGGCAGTACGAGCAGTACTTC
clone size: -; D gene: TRBD1; J gene: TRBJ1-1; V gene: TRBV6-5; CDR3 protein: CASRDLRDRSAFF; CDR3 DNA: TGTGCCAGCAGGGATCTCCGGGACAGGTCGGCTTTCTTT
clone size: many; D gene: -; J gene: TRBJ2-7; V gene: TRBV10-3; CDR3 protein: CAIRQDSYEQYF; CDR3 DNA: TGTGCCATCAGACAGGATTCCTACGAGCAGTACTTC
clone size: few; D gene: -; J gene: TRBJ2-5; V gene: TRBV3-1; CDR3 protein: CASSQKRTEYQETQYF; CDR3 DNA: TGTGCCAGCAGCCAAAAAAGAACGGAGTACCAAGAGACCCAGTACTTC
clone size: few; D gene: TRBD2; J gene: TRBJ2-1; V gene: TRBV2; CDR3 protein: CASSVGRGDEQFF; CDR3 DNA: TGTGCCAGCAGTGTGGGGAGGGGTGATGAGCAGTTCTTC
clone size: -; D gene: -; J gene: TRBJ1-1; V gene: TRBV12-3/TRBV12-4; CDR3 protein: CASTEGGPEAFF; CDR3 DNA: TGTGCCAGCACCGAGGGGGGGCCAGAAGCTTTCTTT
clone size: -; D gene: -; J gene: TRBJ1-2; V gene: TRBV20-1; CDR3 protein: CSGGVLTDYGYTF; CDR3 DNA: TGCAGTGGGGGGGTATTGACCGACTATGGCTACACCTTC
clone size: -; D gene: -; J gene: TRBJ1-2; V gene: TRBV12-3/TRBV12-4; CDR3 protein: CASSQAGGGHGYTF; CDR3 DNA: TGTGCCAGCAGTCAGGCGGGGGGCGGGCATGGCTACACCTTC
clone size: -; D gene: -; J gene: TRBJ1-5; V gene: TRBV5-1; CDR3 protein: CASQLGGEANQPQHF; CDR3 DNA: TGCGCCAGCCAGCTGGGAGGGGAGGCCAATCAGCCCCAGCATTTT
clone size: once; D gene: TRBD2; J gene: TRBJ2-1; V gene: TRBV14; CDR3 protein: CASSQDVASGSRNEQFF; CDR3 DNA: TGTGCCAGCAGCCAAGATGTCGCTAGCGGGAGCCGCAATGAGCAGTTCTTC
clone size: -; D gene: TRBD2; J gene: TRBJ2-1; V gene: TRBV9; CDR3 protein: CASSVGSGEGNEQFF; CDR3 DNA: TGTGCCAGCAGCGTAGGTAGCGGGGAGGGGAATGAACAGTTCTTC
clone size: few; D gene: -; J gene: TRBJ2-7; V gene: TRBV7-2; CDR3 protein: CASSLKAGSTYEQYF; CDR3 DNA: TGTGCCAGCAGCTTAAAGGCAGGGAGTACCTACGAGCAGTACTTC
clone size: few; D gene: -; J gene: TRBJ2-2; V gene: TRBV12-3/TRBV12-4; CDR3 protein: CASNLGTFRTGELFF; CDR3 DNA: TGTGCCAGCAACCTAGGGACTTTTCGCACCGGGGAGCTGTTTTTT
clone size: few; D gene: -; J gene: TRBJ2-5; V gene: TRBV7-2; CDR3 protein: CASSAPPGVGETQYF; CDR3 DNA: TGTGCCAGCAGCGCACCCCCCGGAGTCGGGGAGACCCAGTACTTC
clone size: many; D gene: TRBD2; J gene: TRBJ2-5; V gene: TRBV20-1; CDR3 protein: CSVNPIGLAAWETQYF; CDR3 DNA: TGCAGTGTTAACCCCATAGGACTAGCGGCTTGGGAGACCCAGTACTTC
clone size: -; D gene: -; J gene: TRBJ1-5; V gene: TRBV7-2; CDR3 protein: CATATNNQPQHF; CDR3 DNA: TGTGCCACCGCCACGAACAATCAGCCCCAGCATTTT
clone size: -; D gene: -; J gene: TRBJ2-7; V gene: TRBV5-1; CDR3 protein: CASSLYGSSERPYEQYF; CDR3 DNA: TGCGCCAGCAGCCTGTATGGATCGAGCGAAAGGCCCTACGAGCAGTACTTC
clone size: -; D gene: TRBD2; J gene: TRBJ2-5; V gene: TRBV15; CDR3 protein: CATSRVAGGETQYF; CDR3 DNA: TGTGCCACCAGCAGAGTAGCGGGAGGGGAGACCCAGTACTTC
clone size: -; D gene: -; J gene: TRBJ2-7; V gene: TRBV15; CDR3 protein: CATSRDAAGSYEQYF; CDR3 DNA: TGTGCCACCAGCAGAGATGCCGCGGGCTCCTACGAGCAGTACTTC
clone size: few; D gene: TRBD2; J gene: TRBJ2-7; V gene: TRBV2; CDR3 protein: CASSEWIAGGVTYEQYF; CDR3 DNA: TGTGCCAGCAGTGAATGGATAGCGGGGGGCGTAACCTACGAGCAGTACTTC